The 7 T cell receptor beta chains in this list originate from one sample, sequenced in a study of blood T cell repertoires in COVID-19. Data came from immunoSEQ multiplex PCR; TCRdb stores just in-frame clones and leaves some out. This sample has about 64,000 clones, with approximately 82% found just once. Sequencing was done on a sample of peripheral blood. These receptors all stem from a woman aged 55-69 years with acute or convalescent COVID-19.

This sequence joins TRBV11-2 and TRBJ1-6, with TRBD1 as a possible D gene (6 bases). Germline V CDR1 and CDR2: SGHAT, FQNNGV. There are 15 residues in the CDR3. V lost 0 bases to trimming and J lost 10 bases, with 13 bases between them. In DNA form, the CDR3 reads TGTGCCAGCAGCTTAGAACGGGGGGCTCGGTCACCCCTCCACTTT. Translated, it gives CASSLERGARSPLHF.

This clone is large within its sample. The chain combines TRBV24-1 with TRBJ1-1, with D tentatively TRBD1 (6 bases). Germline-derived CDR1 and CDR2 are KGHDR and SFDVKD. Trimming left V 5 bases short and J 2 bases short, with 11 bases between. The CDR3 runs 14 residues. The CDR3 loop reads CATSAAGENTEAFF. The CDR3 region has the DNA TGTGCCACCAGTGCTGCAGGGGAAAACACTGAAGCTTTCTTT.

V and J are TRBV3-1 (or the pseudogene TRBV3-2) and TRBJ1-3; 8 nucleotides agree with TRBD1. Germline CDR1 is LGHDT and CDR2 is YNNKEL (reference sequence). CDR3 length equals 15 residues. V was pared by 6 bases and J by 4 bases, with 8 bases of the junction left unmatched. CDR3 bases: TGTGCCAGCAGTCCCGACAGGGGCTACGGAAACACCATATATTTT. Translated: CASSPDRGYGNTIYF.

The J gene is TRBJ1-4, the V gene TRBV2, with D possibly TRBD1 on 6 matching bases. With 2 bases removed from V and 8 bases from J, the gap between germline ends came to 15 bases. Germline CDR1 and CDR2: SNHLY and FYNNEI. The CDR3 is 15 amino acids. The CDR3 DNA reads TGTGCCAGCAGTGAATACTACAGGGTAGGGGAAAAACTGTTTTTT. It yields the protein CASSEYYRVGEKLFF.

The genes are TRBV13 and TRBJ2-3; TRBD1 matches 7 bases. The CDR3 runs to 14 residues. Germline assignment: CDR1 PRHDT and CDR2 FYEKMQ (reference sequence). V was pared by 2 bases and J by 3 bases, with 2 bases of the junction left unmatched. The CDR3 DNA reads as TGTGCCAGCAGCTTACAACAGGGGACAGATACGCAGTATTTT. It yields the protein CASSLQQGTDTQYF.

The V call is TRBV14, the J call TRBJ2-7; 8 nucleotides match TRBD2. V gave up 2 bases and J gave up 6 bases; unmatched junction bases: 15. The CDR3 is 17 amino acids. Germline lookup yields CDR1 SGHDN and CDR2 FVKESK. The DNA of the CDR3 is TGTGCCAGCAGCCAACGCAACCTGCGGGGGGCCTGGACCGAGCAGTACTTC. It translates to CASSQRNLRGAWTEQYF.

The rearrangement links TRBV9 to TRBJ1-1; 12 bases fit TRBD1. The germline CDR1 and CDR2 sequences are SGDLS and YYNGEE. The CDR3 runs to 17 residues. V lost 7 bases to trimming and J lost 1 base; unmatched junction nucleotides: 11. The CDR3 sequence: CASGDSRDRGPNTEAFF. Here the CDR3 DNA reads TGTGCCAGCGGAGACAGCCGGGACAGGGGGCCGAACACTGAAGCTTTCTTT.